This T cell receptor (beta chain) comes out of a study of T cell repertoires in cytomegalovirus infection. For the study at large: Indicated by public TCR beta signatures were CMV infection and matching HLA type.

The V end lost 1 base, the J end lost 3 bases, and 15 bases lay between the germline ends. Germline loops: CDR1 LNHDA, CDR2 SQIVND (reference sequence). This CDR3 region has 16 residues. TCRdb recomputed calls from the reads with MiXCR, one row per CDR3 protein. The sample holds around 190,000 distinct CDR3 sequences, around 14% seen once. Points on this clonotype: What it binds is not known.

General observations from the study: Predominance within the ex vivo response was attributable to HLA-C-restricted CMV-specific TCR beta clonotypes.

This sequence was found in a human donor in good health (CMV status not recorded). Some clones in this sample may be carry-over from other donors' samples. The V gene is TRBV19, the J gene TRBJ1-1; perhaps TRBD1 as D (5 bases). Source material: PBMCs. CDR3 residues: CASSIAPGGDHTEAFF. The CDR3, as DNA: TGTGCCAGTAGTATAGCCCCAGGCGGGGACCACACTGAAGCTTTCTTT.